This T cell receptor beta chain was captured in a study of T cells in tumors after PD-1 blockade. Sequenced by immunoSEQ multiplex PCR; TCRdb stores in-frame clones only, minus some. The sample shows 6,500 to 9,500 clones, approximately 71% of them seen only once. Material: tumor tissue, obtained after anti-PD-1 treatment. This sequence originates from a human donor with basal cell carcinoma.

CDR3 region: CASSPYGPAYEQYF. CDR3 in DNA: TGCGCCAGCAGCCCTTACGGACCGGCCTACGAGCAGTACTTC. The rearrangement uses TRBV5-1 and TRBJ2-7; no reliable D call. In germline, CDR1 is SGHRS, CDR2 YFSETQ. The CDR3 totals 14 residues. The V end lost 4 bases, the J end lost 2 bases, and 13 bases lay between the germline ends. Full variable domain (outside the CDR3, taken from reference TRBV5-1 and TRBJ2-7): KAGVTQTPRYLIKTRGQQVTLSCSPISGHRSVSWYQQTPGQGLQFLFEYFSETQRNKGNFPGRFSGRQFSNSRSEMNVSTLELGDSALYLCASSPYGPAYEQYFGPGTRLTVT.